The 17 T cell receptor beta chains below were found in one sample sequenced in a study of identical twins. TCRdb redid the calling of the 5' RACE reads with MiXCR, one entry per CDR3 protein. The table lists under 300,000 distinct CDR3 sequences, approximately 12% of them singletons. These data are also associated with another study on yellow fever vaccine responses in identical twins.

The sample was memory (CD45RO+) T cells sorted from blood. These receptors all come from a woman aged 18-29 years in good health.

The genes are TRBV9 and TRBJ2-7; the match to TRBD1 covers 8 bases. The CDR3 extends over 15 amino acids. V gave up 0 bases and J gave up 3 bases; unmatched junction bases: 5. From germline, CDR1 is SGDLS and CDR2 YYNGEE. CDR3 nucleotide sequence: TGTGCCAGCAGCGTAGGGACAGGGTTGGGCTACGAGCAGTACTTC. Translated: CASSVGTGLGYEQYF.

The V gene is TRBV5-5, the J gene TRBJ2-1; 8 bases line up with TRBD1. Germline CDR1 reads SGHKS; CDR2 reads YYEKEE (reference sequence). Losses at the gene ends were 4 bases for V and 5 bases for J; bases not matched to a gene: 8. The CDR3 has 15 amino acids. This CDR3 reads CASSRAQGGHNEQFF. The CDR3 DNA sequence: TGTGCCAGCAGCAGAGCACAGGGGGGACACAATGAGCAGTTCTTC.

This chain uses TRBV20-1 with TRBJ2-1; 11 nucleotides align to TRBD2. Germline lookup yields CDR1 DFQATT and CDR2 SNEGSKA (reference sequence). V gave up 3 bases and J gave up 2 bases; unmatched junction bases: 9. The CDR3 covers 17 residues. CDR3 coding DNA: TGCAGTGCTAGGAGCCGACTAGCGGGGACCACCTACAATGAGCAGTTCTTC. Protein sequence: CSARSRLAGTTYNEQFF.

Of note for this clonotype: A junction boundary mismatches the germline segment, possibly from a read error. The rearrangement links TRBV7-7 to TRBJ2-5; D tentatively reads TRBD1 or TRBD2 (5 bases each). There are 15 residues in the CDR3. Germline V gene data show CDR1 as SSHAT and CDR2 as FNYEAQ (reference sequence). The CDR3 loop is CASSLGGQGQETQYF. The CDR3, as DNA: TGTGCTAGCAGCTTAGGCGGGCAGGGTCAAGAGACCCAGTACTTC.

This clonotype was recorded many times. The chain uses TRBV10-2 and TRBJ2-2; 7 bases match TRBD1. The germline CDR1 and CDR2 sequences are WSHSY and SAAADI. This CDR3 has 14 amino acids. The V segment lost 7 bases and the J segment 3 bases; nucleotides outside the gene matches: 5. This CDR3 is CASIPDRDTGELFF. CDR3 nucleotides: TGCGCCAGCATCCCCGACAGGGACACCGGGGAGCTGTTTTTT.

This clonotype was seen ten or more times. In DNA, the CDR3 is TGTGCCAGCAGCGGGGGGACAGCTACTAATGAAAAACTGTTTTTT. It yields the protein CASSGGTATNEKLFF. The rearrangement uses TRBV11-2 and TRBJ1-4; 7 bases match TRBD1. This CDR3 region has 15 residues. Germline CDR1 SGHAT, CDR2 FQNNGV. V gave up 5 bases and J gave up 2 bases; unmatched junction bases: 5.

This clonotype was found a few times. The CDR3: CASSQRTGQGAHGYTF. CDR3 nucleotide sequence: TGTGCCAGCAGCCAACGTACCGGACAGGGGGCACATGGCTACACCTTC. The V and J genes are TRBV7-2 and TRBJ1-2; 11 positions match TRBD1. Germline CDR1 SGHTA, CDR2 FQGNSA. CDR3 length: 16 residues. After removal of 5 bases from V and 6 bases from J, the junction contained 11 bases not matched to a gene. The full variable domain, completed using reference TRBV7-2 and TRBJ1-2, is GAGVSQSPSNKVTEKGKDVELRCDPISGHTALYWYRQSLGQGLEFLIYFQGNSAPDKSGLPSDRFSAERTGGSVSTLTIQRTQQEDSAVYLCASSQRTGQGAHGYTFGSGTRLTVV.

This clonotype was seen repeatedly, ten times or more. The chain couples TRBV27 to TRBJ2-7, with 11 bases fitting TRBD2. The CDR3 contains 12 residues. Trimming cost V 4 bases and J 13 bases; bases outside gene matches: 6. In germline, CDR1 is MNHEY, CDR2 SMNVEV (reference sequence). CDR3 sequence reads: CASSSTSGRGYF. CDR3 in DNA: TGTGCCAGCAGTTCCACTAGCGGGAGAGGTTACTTC.

This clonotype was counted many times. V is TRBV28 and J is TRBJ2-2; possible D gene TRBD1, 6 bases. This CDR3 region has 14 residues. The germline V gene encodes CDR1 MDHEN and CDR2 SYDVKM. Trimming stripped 6 bases from V and 6 bases from J, with 14 bases between. This CDR3 is CASSISRGAGELFF. In DNA, the CDR3 is TGTGCCAGCAGCATCAGCAGGGGAGCCGGGGAGCTGTTTTTT.

This sequence joins TRBV6-2 or TRBV6-3 and TRBJ2-2; no clear D gene. The CDR3 length is 16 residues. From germline, CDR1 is MNHEY and CDR2 SVGEGT. Deletions cut 2 bases from V and 3 bases from J, with 13 bases between. The CDR3 is CASSYSVRTDTGELFF. CDR3 DNA sequence: TGTGCCAGCAGTTACAGTGTTCGCACCGACACCGGGGAGCTGTTTTTT.

The chain carries TRBV29-1 and TRBJ2-1; no clear D. Between the trimmed V and J ends, which lost 2 bases and 12 bases, there was a span of 8 bases. Germline V gives CDR1 SQVTM, CDR2 ANQGSEA. This CDR3 is built from 10 residues. CDR3 amino acids: CSVENYWQFF. As DNA, the CDR3 is TGCAGCGTTGAAAACTATTGGCAGTTCTTC.

This clonotype was seen many times. V usage is TRBV29-1 and J usage is TRBJ1-5, with D maybe TRBD1 (5 bases). The CDR3 is 12 residues long. Germline V CDR1 and CDR2: SQVTM, ANQGSEA. Trimming stripped 4 bases from V and 7 bases from J, with 11 bases between. CDR3 sequence (DNA): TGCAGCGTTGGCCAGGGTGGACAGCCCCAGCATTTT. Translated: CSVGQGGQPQHF.

This sequence joins TRBV4-3 and TRBJ1-2; D remains unclear. The germline V gene encodes CDR1 LGHNA and CDR2 YSLEER. The V and J ends lost 3 bases and 3 bases respectively, with 8 bases between them. The CDR3 has 13 amino acids. The CDR3 nucleotides read TGCGCCAGCAGCCAGAAATGGGACTATGGCTACACCTTC. Protein sequence: CASSQKWDYGYTF.

This clonotype was seen repeatedly, ten times or more. The chain has TRBV12-3 or TRBV12-4 and TRBJ2-7; weak D call: TRBD1 (6 bases). Trimming left V 3 bases short and J 6 bases short, with 12 bases between. This CDR3 is built from 13 residues. DNA of the CDR3: TGTGCCAGCAGTTTTCTGGGGGCGGGCGAGCAGTACTTC. Translating it yields CASSFLGAGEQYF.

This clonotype showed up many times. The genes are TRBV25-1 and TRBJ2-5, with a tentative D call TRBD2 (6 bases). V gave up 4 bases and J gave up 2 bases, with 14 bases separating them. The CDR3 is 15 residues long. Germline V lookup: CDR1 MGHDK, CDR2 SYGVNS. The CDR3 DNA reads TGTGCCAGCAGTGCGGTAGGGAGGCAACAAGAGACCCAGTACTTC. Translation gives CASSAVGRQQETQYF.

This clonotype showed up just a few times. This chain joins TRBV7-2 and TRBJ2-2; 15 nucleotides align to TRBD2. Germline CDR1 reads SGHTA; CDR2 reads FQGNSA. The CDR3 loop spans 17 amino acids. Trimming at V came to 6 bases and at J to 6 bases, leaving 8 bases not matched to a gene. Written as DNA, the CDR3 is TGTGCCAGCAGTTCGACCTGGACTAGCGGGAGGGCCGGGGAGCTGTTTTTT. Amino acid sequence: CASSSTWTSGRAGELFF.

This chain connects TRBV24-1 to TRBJ1-5; D possibly corresponds to TRBD1 (6 bases). V lost 3 bases and J 1 base, leaving 9 bases between the germline ends. The germline gives CDR1 KGHDR, CDR2 SFDVKD. The CDR3 is 15 residues long. CDR3 protein: CATSDGGLSNQPQHF. CDR3 sequence (DNA): TGTGCCACCAGTGATGGGGGGCTGAGCAATCAGCCCCAGCATTTT.